This is a list of T cell receptor beta chains from one sample in a study of T cell repertoires in cytomegalovirus infection. Via MiXCR, TCRdb re-called the reads, giving one row per CDR3 protein. The repertoire holds 70,000 to 75,000 distinct CDR3 sequences, with about 4.2% as singletons. Sequenced material: PBMCs. The source is a human donor in good health (CMV status not recorded). Some clones in this sample may be carry-over from other donors' samples. Both conserved end residues are trimmed from each CDR3.

v_call cdr3_aa
TRBV5-5 ASSLAPWETDTQY
TRBV7-2 ASSRDRGRRQETQY
TRBV6-1 ASRTGRFSGETQY
TRBV10-3 AISPRKGDTEAF
TRBV28 ASSLITDYGYT
TRBV6-8 ASTGFPTYEQY
TRBV28 ASTSDSKSGANVLT
TRBV12-3/TRBV12-4 ASSPSGQNNSPLH
TRBV28 ASSLGWEGSYEQY
TRBV10-3 AISEVAGGTDTQY
TRBV7-8 ASSLRVSGTMGSPLH
TRBV7-2 ASSKLRAPNYGYT
TRBV7-3 ASSPPARDTQY
TRBV7-3 ASSPTGTPIYEQY
TRBV6-6 ASSLEWGEQF
TRBV19 ASSIVGTGRDEQF
TRBV7-8 ASIKGEGVGALH
TRBV7-2 ASSLPVLGEQF
TRBV7-3 ASSSGQPTFQETQY
TRBV6-1 ASSEKAGQSSYEQY
TRBV7-2 ASSLDGGAGKEDGYT
TRBV7-8 ASSSNRVQPQH
TRBV7-3 ASSPGSLGPQH
TRBV7-4 ASRGKGTEAF
TRBV6-5 ASTRGLMNTEAF
TRBV7-2 ASSFGGAPTGELF
TRBV7-2 ASSFTGEVAEAF
TRBV7-4 ASSLKAHRLAQLY
TRBV7-8 ASSSPRGGTYNEQF
TRBV7-8 ASLSSVGNEQF
TRBV6-2/TRBV6-3 ASSFAGANVLT
TRBV6-5 ASKRWSGNSPLH
TRBV7-2 ASSLPGTGKKL
TRBV2 ASSGGGRDYGYT
TRBV6-2/TRBV6-3 ASSLATSSWGSEQY
TRBV10-3 AVLVDRTYQQY
TRBV7-8 ASSEYRDPVYNEQF
TRBV12-3/TRBV12-4 ASSLNTGDTEAF
TRBV28 ASHPGGNYGYT
TRBV7-6 ASSPGPMNTEAF
TRBV28 ASDPGLAGNYNEQF
TRBV7-8 ASRGGSGSVADTQY
TRBV7-8 ASSFVSGQGTEAF
TRBV12-3/TRBV12-4 ASSFGSTGAF
TRBV10-3 AIRDRPDRGAF
TRBV9 ASSATGSGNTIY
TRBV7-2 ASSSRRDLGEQF
TRBV10-3 AISEGKPQPQH